This TCR beta chain comes out of a study of beta chain features in type 1 diabetes. Across the whole study: The patient and healthy donor groups were comparable for age, gender and cell yields.

Expressed TCRB transcripts got sequenced, as all isolated RNA was reverse transcribed. Only in-frame clones appear in the TCRdb table, and some are missing; sequencing was by immunoSEQ multiplex PCR. There are 300,000 to 350,000 clones in the sample; approximately 12% occur only once, and approximately 0.016% lies in the top ten. Study-level findings and limits: Researchers reported that naive, central memory and Treg TCRB repertoires appeared more similar in patients than in healthy donors. PCR might favor shorter templates, but any such skew would affect patients and controls equally. There was a moderate but significant shortening of TCRB CDR3s in all four CD4+ subsets of Type 1 diabetes patients. Insertion counts at VDJ junctions were lower in type 1 diabetes patients, who also showed more deletions there.

The CDR3 sequence is 14 residues long. Germline lookup yields CDR1 LNHDA and CDR2 SQIVND (reference sequence). The V and J ends lost 8 bases and 5 bases, in that order; junction bases with no gene match: 12. A note on this clone: The antigen is unknown.

The rearrangement links TRBV19 to TRBJ2-7, with 7 bases aligning to TRBD2. Sequencing input: naive CD4+ T cells from blood. The TCR sequence derives from a woman aged 18-29 years with type 1 diabetes. The CDR3 is CASSEGGGRDEQYF. CDR3 in DNA: TGTGCCAGTTCCGAGGGCGGGGGAAGGGACGAGCAGTACTTC.